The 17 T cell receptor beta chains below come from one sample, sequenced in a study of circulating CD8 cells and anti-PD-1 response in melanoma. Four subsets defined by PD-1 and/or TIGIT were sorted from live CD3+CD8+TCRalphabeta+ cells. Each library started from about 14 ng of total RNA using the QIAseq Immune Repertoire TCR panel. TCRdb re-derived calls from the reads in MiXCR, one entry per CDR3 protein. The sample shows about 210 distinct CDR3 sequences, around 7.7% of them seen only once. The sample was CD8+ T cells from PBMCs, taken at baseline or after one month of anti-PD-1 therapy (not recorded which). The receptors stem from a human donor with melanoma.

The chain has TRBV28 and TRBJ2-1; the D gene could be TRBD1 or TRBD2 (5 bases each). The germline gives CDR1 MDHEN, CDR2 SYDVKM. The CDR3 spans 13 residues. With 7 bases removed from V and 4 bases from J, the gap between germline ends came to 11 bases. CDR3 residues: CASMRGAYNEQFF. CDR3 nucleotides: TGTGCCAGCATGAGGGGCGCATACAATGAGCAGTTCTTC. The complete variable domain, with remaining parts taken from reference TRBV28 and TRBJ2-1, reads DVKVTQSSRYLVKRTGEKVFLECVQDMDHENMFWYRQDPGLGLRLIYFSYDVKMKEKGDIPEGYSVSREKKERFSLILESASTNQTSMYLCASMRGAYNEQFFGPGTRLTVL.

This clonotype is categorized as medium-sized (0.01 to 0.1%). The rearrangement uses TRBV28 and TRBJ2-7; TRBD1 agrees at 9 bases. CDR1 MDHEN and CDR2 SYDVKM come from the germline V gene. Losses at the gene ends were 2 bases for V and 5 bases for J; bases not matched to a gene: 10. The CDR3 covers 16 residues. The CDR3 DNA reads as TGTGCCAGCAGTTTAGGACAGGGGACCCTCGGCGACGAGCAGTACTTC. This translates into CASSLGQGTLGDEQYF.

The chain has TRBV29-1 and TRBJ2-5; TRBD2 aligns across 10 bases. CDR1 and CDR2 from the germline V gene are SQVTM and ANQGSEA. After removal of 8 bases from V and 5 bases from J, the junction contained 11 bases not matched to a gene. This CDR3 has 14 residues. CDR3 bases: TGCAGCCTACGAAGCGGGGGGGGCTTCGAGACCCAGTACTTC. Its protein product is CSLRSGGGFETQYF.

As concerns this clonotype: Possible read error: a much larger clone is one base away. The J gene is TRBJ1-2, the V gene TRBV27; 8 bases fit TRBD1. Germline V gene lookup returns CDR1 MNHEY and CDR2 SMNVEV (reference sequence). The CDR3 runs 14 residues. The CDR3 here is CASSLDRANYGNTF. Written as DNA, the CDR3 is TGTGCCAGCAGTTTGGACAGGGCCAACTATGGCAACACCTTC.

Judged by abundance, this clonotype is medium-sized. The CDR3 region is CSARVSIGSSYNEQFF. CDR3 nucleotides: TGCAGTGCTAGAGTATCTATAGGAAGCTCCTACAATGAGCAGTTCTTC. V usage is TRBV20-1 and J usage is TRBJ2-1; D not resolved. Trimming left V 1 base short and J 0 bases short, with 13 bases between. Germline CDR1 DFQATT, CDR2 SNEGSKA (reference sequence). The CDR3 spans 16 residues.

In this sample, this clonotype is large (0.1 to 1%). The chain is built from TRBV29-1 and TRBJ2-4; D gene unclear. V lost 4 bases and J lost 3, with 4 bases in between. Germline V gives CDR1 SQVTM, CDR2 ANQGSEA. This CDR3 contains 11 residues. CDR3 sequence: CSVVGKNIQYF. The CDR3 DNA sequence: TGCAGCGTTGTTGGCAAAAACATTCAGTACTTC.

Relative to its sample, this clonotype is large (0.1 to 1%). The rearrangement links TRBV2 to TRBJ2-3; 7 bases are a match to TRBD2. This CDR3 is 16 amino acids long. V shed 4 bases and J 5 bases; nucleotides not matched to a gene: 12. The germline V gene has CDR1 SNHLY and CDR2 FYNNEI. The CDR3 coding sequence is TGTGCCAGCAGTGTACCCCCGGGGGGTGGTCAAGATACGCAGTATTTT. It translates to CASSVPPGGGQDTQYF.

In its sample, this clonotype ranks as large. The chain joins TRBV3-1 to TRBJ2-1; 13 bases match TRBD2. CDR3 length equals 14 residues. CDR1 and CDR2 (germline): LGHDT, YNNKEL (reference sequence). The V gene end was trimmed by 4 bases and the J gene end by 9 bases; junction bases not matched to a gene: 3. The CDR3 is CASSPGLAGFEQFF. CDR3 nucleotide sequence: TGTGCCAGCAGCCCGGGACTAGCGGGGTTTGAGCAGTTCTTC.

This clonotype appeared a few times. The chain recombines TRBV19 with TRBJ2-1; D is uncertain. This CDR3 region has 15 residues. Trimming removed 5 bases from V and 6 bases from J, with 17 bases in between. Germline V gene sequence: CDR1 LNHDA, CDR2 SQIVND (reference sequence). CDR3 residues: CASSPRELLVNEQFF. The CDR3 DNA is TGTGCCAGTAGTCCCCGAGAGCTCTTGGTCAATGAGCAGTTCTTC. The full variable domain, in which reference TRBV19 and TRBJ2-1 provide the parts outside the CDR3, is DGGITQSPKYLFRKEGQNVTLSCEQNLNHDAMYWYRQDPGQGLRLIYYSQIVNDFQKGDIAEGYSVSREKKESFPLTVTSAQKNPTAFYLCASSPRELLVNEQFFGPGTRLTVL.

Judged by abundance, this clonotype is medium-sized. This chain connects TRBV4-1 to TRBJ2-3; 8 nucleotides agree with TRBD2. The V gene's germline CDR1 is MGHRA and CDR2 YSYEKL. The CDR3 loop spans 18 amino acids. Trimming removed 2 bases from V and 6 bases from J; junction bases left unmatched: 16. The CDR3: CASSQRGPLTGGHDTQYF. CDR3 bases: TGCGCCAGCAGCCAAAGGGGTCCTCTTACGGGGGGGCACGATACGCAGTATTTT.

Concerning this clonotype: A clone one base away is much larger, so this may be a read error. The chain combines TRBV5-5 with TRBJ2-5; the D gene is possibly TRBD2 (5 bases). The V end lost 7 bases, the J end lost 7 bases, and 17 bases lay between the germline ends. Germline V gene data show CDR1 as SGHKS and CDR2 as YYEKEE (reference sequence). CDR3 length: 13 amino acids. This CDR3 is CASGLEGYGTQYF. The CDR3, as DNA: TGTGCCAGCGGCCTAGAGGGCTACGGGACCCAGTACTTC.

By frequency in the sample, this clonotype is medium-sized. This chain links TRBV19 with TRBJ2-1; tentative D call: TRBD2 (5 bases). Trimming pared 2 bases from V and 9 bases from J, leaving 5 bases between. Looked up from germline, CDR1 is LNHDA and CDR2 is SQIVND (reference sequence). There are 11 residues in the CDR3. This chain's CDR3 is CASSISGEQFF. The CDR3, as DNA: TGTGCCAGTAGTATAAGCGGTGAGCAGTTCTTC. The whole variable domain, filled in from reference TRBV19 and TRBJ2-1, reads DGGITQSPKYLFRKEGQNVTLSCEQNLNHDAMYWYRQDPGQGLRLIYYSQIVNDFQKGDIAEGYSVSREKKESFPLTVTSAQKNPTAFYLCASSISGEQFFGPGTRLTVL.

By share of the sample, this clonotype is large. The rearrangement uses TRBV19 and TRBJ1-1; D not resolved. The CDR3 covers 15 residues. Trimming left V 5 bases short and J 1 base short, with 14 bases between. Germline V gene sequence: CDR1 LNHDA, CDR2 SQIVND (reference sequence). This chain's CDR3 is CASSPTGGWNTEAFF. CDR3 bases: TGTGCCAGTAGTCCCACCGGAGGGTGGAACACTGAAGCTTTCTTT.

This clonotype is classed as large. The DNA for the CDR3 is TGTGCCAGCAGTTTGAGGGGTAGCTCTGGAAACACCATATATTTT. This encodes CASSLRGSSGNTIYF. The chain is built from TRBV28 and TRBJ1-3; tentative D call: TRBD1 (5 bases). This CDR3 contains 15 residues. From germline, CDR1 is MDHEN and CDR2 SYDVKM. The ends were cut back, 3 bases at V and 0 bases at J, with 9 bases in the middle.

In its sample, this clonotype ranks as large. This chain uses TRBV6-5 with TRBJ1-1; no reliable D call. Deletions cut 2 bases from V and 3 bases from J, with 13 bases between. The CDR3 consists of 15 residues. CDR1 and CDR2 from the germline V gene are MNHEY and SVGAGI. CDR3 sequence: CASSYLPPVDTEAFF. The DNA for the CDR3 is TGTGCCAGCAGTTACCTCCCTCCCGTGGACACTGAAGCTTTCTTT.

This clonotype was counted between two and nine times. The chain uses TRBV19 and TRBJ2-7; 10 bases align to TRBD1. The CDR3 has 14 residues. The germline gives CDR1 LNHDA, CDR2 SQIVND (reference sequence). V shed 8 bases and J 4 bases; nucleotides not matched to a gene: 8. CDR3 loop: CASEATGGIYEQYF. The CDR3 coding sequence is TGTGCCAGTGAGGCGACAGGGGGCATTTACGAGCAGTACTTC.

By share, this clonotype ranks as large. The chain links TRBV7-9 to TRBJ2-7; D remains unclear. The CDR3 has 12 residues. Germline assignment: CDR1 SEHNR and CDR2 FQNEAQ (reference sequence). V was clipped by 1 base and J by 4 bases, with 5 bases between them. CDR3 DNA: TGTGCCAGCAGCTTAGTGCCATACGAGCAGTACTTC. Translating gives CASSLVPYEQYF.